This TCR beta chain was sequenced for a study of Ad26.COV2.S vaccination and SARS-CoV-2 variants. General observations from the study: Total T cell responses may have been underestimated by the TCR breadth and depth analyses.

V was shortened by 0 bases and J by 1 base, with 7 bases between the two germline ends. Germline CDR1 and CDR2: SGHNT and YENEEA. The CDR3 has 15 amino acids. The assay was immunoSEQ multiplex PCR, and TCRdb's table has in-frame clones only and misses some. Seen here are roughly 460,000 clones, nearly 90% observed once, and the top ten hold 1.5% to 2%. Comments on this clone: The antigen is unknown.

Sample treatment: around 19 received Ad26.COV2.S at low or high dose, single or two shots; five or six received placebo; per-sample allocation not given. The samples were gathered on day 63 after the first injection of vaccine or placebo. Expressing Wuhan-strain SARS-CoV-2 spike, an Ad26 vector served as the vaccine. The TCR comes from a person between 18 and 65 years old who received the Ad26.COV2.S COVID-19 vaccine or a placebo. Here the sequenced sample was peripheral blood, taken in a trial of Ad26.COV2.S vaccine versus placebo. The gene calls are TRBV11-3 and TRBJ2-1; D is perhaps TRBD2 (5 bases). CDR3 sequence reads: CASSLDPGSYNEQFF. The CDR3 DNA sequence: TGTGCCAGCAGCTTAGATCCGGGATCCTACAATGAGCAGTTCTTC. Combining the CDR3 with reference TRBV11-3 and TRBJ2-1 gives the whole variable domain EAGVVQSPRYKIIEKKQPVAFWCNPISGHNTLYWYLQNLGQGPELLIRYENEEAVDDSQLPKDRFSAERLKGVDSTLKIQPAELGDSAVYLCASSLDPGSYNEQFFGPGTRLTVL.